This T cell receptor beta chain was profiled in a study of blood T cell repertoires in COVID-19 (dated by TCRdb to 2019 to 2021). Study-wide context: Samples from collaborators originated in the United States, Italy and Spain and spanned both the acute and convalescent phases of COVID-19. The material from the prospective study consisted of cDNA or gDNA derived from T cells, B-cell-depleted T cells, or PBMCs. The dataset comprised deeply sampled blood TCRbeta repertoires from subjects exposed to, actively infected with, or recovered from COVID-19. The repertoires were made available in a free public database intended to serve as a resource for research on the immune response to SARS-CoV-2. Samples came from the ongoing ImmuneRACE study (first 160 participants) plus 1,254 subjects from 6 global collaborators. A de-identified subject ID, COVID-19 status, age in years and sex were almost always included in the sample metadata. HLA class I and class II types, where available, came from metadata supplied by the sample provider rather than from assay-based typing.

Measured from the cysteine to the phenylalanine, the CDR3 is 12 residues long. Only the CDR3 portion is preserved as DNA: 36 bases, with reading frame beginning at the first base. The germline V gene (reference sequence) specifies GTSNPN as CDR1 and SVGIG as CDR2. V is pared back by 2 bases and J by 5 bases, with 6 bases lying between the germline termini. About this clone itself: What this receptor recognizes is not known. One base away there is no much larger clone; base qualities are not given.

Participants in the prospective study were enrolled through a virtual design, were aged roughly 18 to 100 years, and lived in fewer than 30 United States geographic areas. In the prospective study, cohorts were assigned on the basis of participant-reported clinical history obtained from a screening survey and a study questionnaire. Recovered participants in ImmuneRACE Cohort 3 were defined by two consecutive negative NP/OP PCR tests, clearance by a healthcare professional, or resolution of symptoms. Mobile phlebotomists in the prospective study collected whole blood, serum and a nasopharyngeal or oropharyngeal swab from every participant. Prospective study participants could optionally give additional blood draws and questionnaires over an approximately 2-month period. Prospective study blood samples were shipped either frozen or at room temperature before DNA extraction. What the study reported, not specific to this receptor: The quantity of clinical and demographic metadata differed by source and by participant and was supplied without curation.

TCRbeta CDR3 regions were amplified from genomic DNA by means of the immunoSEQ Assay, a bias-controlled multiplex PCR. The paper's data handling went like this. Nucleated cell counts per sample were estimated from amplification of reference gene primers within the assay. To quantify the absolute abundance of each unique TCRbeta CDR3 rearrangement, sequence reads were collapsed and filtered. For each sample, productive Simpson clonality was calculated as the square root of Simpson's diversity index across productive rearrangements. In its TCRdb copy, this immuneACCESS table keeps in-frame sequences only and misses some clones. Where compared with another copy, unresolved V genes explain less than half of these, and the others have no known cause. V and J calls and clone size follow that table, whereas D and trimming were derived from the DNA. In this sample the table shows 360,000 or so clones, less than 90% of which occur a single time. The ten most abundant clones make up about 2.7% of the sample.

The chain is made from TRBV30 and TRBJ2-2; the D gene is perhaps TRBD1, from 5 matching bases. The source of this sequence is a woman in her 30s who had recovered from COVID-19. Sequencing used PBMCs or T cells enriched from blood (not recorded which). The DNA reads TGTGCCTGGAGTAAGGGGACCGGGGAGCTGTTTTTT. It translates to CAWSKGTGELFF.